Many counts were recorded for the clone carrying this TCR beta chain. This specimen belongs to a study of T-cell reconstitution after alpha-beta-depleted transplantation in children. For TCRbeta, the library was prepared with unique molecular identifiers. TCRdb fed the PCR reads into MiXCR, producing one record per CDR3 protein. The top ten clones hold approximately 7.2% of a sample with more than 90,000 distinct CDR3 sequences, roughly 7.7% of them seen once. This TCR was sampled from a human donor who donated a stem cell graft to a child with congenital amegakaryocytic thrombocytopenia. The specimen comprised PBMCs from the stem cell graft donor, sampled from the stem cell graft.

The CDR3 protein is CSVERRQGAGQPQHF. CDR3 nucleotides: TGCAGTGTTGAGAGGAGACAGGGGGCGGGGCAGCCCCAGCATTTT. This chain uses TRBV20-1 with TRBJ1-5; 10 bases fit TRBD1. From germline, CDR1 is DFQATT and CDR2 SNEGSKA (reference sequence). Losses at the gene ends were 7 bases for V and 7 bases for J; bases not matched to a gene: 13. The CDR3 spans 15 residues.